This T cell receptor beta chain comes out of a study of blood T cell repertoires in COVID-19 (dated by TCRdb to the early 2020s). Background for the entire study: The collaborator samples originated in the United States, Italy and Spain and spanned the acute and convalescent phases of COVID-19. The prospective study material was composed of cDNA or gDNA derived from T cells, B-cell-depleted T cells, or PBMCs. Deeply sampled blood TCRbeta repertoires from subjects exposed to, actively infected with, or recovered from COVID-19 were included in the dataset. Samples came from the ongoing ImmuneRACE study (first 160 participants) plus 1,254 subjects from 6 global collaborators. HLA class I and class II types, where available, came from metadata supplied by the sample provider rather than from assay-based typing. The repertoires were released in a freely available public database intended as a resource for research on the immune response to SARS-CoV-2. The sample metadata nearly always contained a de-identified subject ID, COVID-19 status, age in years and sex.

TCRbeta CDR3 regions were amplified from genomic DNA by means of the immunoSEQ Assay, a bias-controlled multiplex PCR. For the original study's pipeline: Nucleated cell counts per sample were estimated from amplification of reference gene primers within the assay. Sequence reads were collapsed and filtered to measure the absolute abundance of every unique TCRbeta CDR3 rearrangement. For each sample, productive Simpson clonality was calculated as the square root of Simpson's diversity index across productive rearrangements. TCRdb limited this immuneACCESS table to in-frame rearrangements with V and J called. A share of clones is missing; checked studies link under half to unresolved V genes, and the rest is unexplained. D and trimming were read from the DNA, whereas the V and J calls and clone size are those reported in that table. Here the sample has around 150,000 clones; 70% to 90% occur a single time. Of the sample, less than 7% is held by the ten largest clones.

Participants in the prospective study were enrolled through a virtual design, were aged about 18 to 90 years, and lived in 24 United States geographic areas. In the prospective study, participants were assigned to cohorts based on the clinical history participants reported in a screening survey and a study questionnaire. ImmuneRACE Cohort 3 recovered participants were defined by two consecutive negative NP/OP PCR tests, healthcare professional clearance, or symptom resolution. Each participant in the prospective study had whole blood, serum and a nasopharyngeal or oropharyngeal swab collected by mobile phlebotomists. Prospective study participants could optionally give additional blood draws and questionnaires over an approximately 2-month period. Before DNA extraction, blood samples from the prospective study were shipped at room temperature or frozen. A distance of 5 bases separates the germline ends of V and J, which lose 0 bases and 5 bases respectively. From its cysteine to its phenylalanine, the CDR3 spans 12 amino acids. Just CDR3 DNA is preserved here, 36 bases in frame from base 1. The CDR1 and CDR2 encoded by the germline V gene (reference sequence) are SGHNT and YYREEE.

Comments on this clone: The target of this receptor is not known. No clone much larger than this one lies a single base away; base qualities are absent.

Broader findings and caveats from the paper: How much clinical and demographic metadata was included differed by source and by participant, and the metadata was provided uncurated.

The source is a woman in her thirties or forties who had recovered from COVID-19. The sequencing sample was made of PBMCs or T cells enriched from blood (not recorded which). Recombination joined TRBV5-4 with TRBJ1-1, with the D gene not confidently named. Here the CDR3 is given as CASSLGTTEAFF. DNA sequence: TGTGCCAGCAGCTTGGGAACAACTGAAGCTTTCTTT.